This paragraph covers one TCR beta chain sequence. The data were obtained in a study of STAT5B mutations in CD4+ large granular lymphocyte leukemia. This table comes from immunoSEQ multiplex PCR, and its TCRdb copy is limited to in-frame clones, with some not included. The data show about 40,000 clones, roughly 79% seen once. Germline assignment: CDR1 SGHAT and CDR2 FQNNGV. The CDR3 contains 15 residues. Trimming removed 5 bases from V and 2 bases from J; junction bases left unmatched: 8. Sequencing was done on a sample of CD4+ T cells from blood buffy coats. The chain combines TRBV11-2 with TRBJ2-7, with 8 bases identical to TRBD1. The sequence was obtained from a human donor in good health. The CDR3 protein is CASSPGGTGAYEQYF. DNA for the CDR3: TGTGCCAGCAGCCCCGGAGGGACAGGAGCCTACGAGCAGTACTTC.